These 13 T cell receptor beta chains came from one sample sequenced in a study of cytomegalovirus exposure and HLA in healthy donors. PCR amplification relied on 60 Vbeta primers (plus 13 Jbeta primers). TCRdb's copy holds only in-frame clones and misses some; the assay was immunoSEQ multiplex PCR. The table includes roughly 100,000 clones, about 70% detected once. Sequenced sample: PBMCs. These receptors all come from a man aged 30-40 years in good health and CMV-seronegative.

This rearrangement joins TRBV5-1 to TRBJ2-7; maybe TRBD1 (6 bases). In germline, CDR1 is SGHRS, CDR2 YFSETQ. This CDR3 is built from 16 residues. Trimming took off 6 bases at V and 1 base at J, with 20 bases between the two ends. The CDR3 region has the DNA TGCGCCAGCACCTTAGGGGAAACAGGGAAATCCTACGAGCAGTACTTC. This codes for CASTLGETGKSYEQYF. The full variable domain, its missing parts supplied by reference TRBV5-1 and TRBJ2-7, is KAGVTQTPRYLIKTRGQQVTLSCSPISGHRSVSWYQQTPGQGLQFLFEYFSETQRNKGNFPGRFSGRQFSNSRSEMNVSTLELGDSALYLCASTLGETGKSYEQYFGPGTRLTVT.

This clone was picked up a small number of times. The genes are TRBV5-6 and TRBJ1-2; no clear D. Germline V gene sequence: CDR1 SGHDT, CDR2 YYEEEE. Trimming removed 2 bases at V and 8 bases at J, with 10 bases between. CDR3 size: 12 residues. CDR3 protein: CASSFGGLGYTF. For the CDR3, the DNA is TGTGCCAGCAGCTTTGGAGGGCTCGGCTACACCTTC.

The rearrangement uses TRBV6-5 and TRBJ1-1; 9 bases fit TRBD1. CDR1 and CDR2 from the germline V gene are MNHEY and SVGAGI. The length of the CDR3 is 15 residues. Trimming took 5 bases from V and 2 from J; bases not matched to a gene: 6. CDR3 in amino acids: CASSLRDRANTEAFF. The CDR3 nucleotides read TGTGCCAGCAGTCTCAGGGACAGGGCCAACACTGAAGCTTTCTTT.

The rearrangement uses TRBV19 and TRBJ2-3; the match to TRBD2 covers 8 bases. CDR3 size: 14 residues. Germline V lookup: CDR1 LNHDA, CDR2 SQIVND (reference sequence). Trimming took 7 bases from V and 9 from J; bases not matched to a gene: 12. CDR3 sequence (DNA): TGTGCCAGTAAAAGAGGACGGGAGGGTGTGACGCAGTATTTT. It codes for CASKRGREGVTQYF.

CDR3: CASSYGQGAYEQYF. The CDR3 coding sequence is TGTGCCAGCAGCTACGGACAGGGGGCCTACGAGCAGTACTTC. The V call is TRBV13, the J call TRBJ2-7; 10 bases align to TRBD1. CDR3 length: 14 residues. Losses at the gene ends were 4 bases for V and 2 bases for J; bases not matched to a gene: 2. Germline V gene lookup returns CDR1 PRHDT and CDR2 FYEKMQ (reference sequence).

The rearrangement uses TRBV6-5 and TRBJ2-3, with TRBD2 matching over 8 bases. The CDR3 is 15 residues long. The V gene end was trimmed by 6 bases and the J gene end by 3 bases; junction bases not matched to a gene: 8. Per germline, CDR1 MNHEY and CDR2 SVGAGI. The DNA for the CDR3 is TGTGCCAGCAGCCGCACTAGCGGAGATACAGATACGCAGTATTTT. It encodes CASSRTSGDTDTQYF.

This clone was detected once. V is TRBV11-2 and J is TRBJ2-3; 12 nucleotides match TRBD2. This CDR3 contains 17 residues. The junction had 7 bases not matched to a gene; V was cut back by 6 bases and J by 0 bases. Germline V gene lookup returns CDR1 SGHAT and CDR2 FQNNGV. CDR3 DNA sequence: TGTGCCAGCAGACGGACTAGCGGGGTAACTAGCACAGATACGCAGTATTTT. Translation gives CASRRTSGVTSTDTQYF.

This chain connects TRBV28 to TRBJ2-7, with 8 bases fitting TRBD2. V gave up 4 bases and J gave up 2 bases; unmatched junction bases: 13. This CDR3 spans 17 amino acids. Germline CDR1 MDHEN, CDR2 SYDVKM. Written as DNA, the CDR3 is TGTGCCAGCAGTTCACCGCGGGGAGCGGGAGTAACCTACGAGCAGTACTTC. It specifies CASSSPRGAGVTYEQYF.

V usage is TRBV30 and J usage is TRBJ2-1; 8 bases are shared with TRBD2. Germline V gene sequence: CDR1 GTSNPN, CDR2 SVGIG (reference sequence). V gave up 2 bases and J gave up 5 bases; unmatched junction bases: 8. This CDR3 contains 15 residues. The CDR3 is CAWSPLREVNNEQFF. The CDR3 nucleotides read TGTGCCTGGAGTCCCCTGCGGGAGGTGAACAATGAGCAGTTCTTC.

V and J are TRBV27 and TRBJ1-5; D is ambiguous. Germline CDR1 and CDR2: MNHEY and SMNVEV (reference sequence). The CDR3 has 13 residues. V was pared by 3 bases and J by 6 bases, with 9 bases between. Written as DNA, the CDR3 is TGTGCCAGCAGTTTGGAGGGAATTCAGCCCCAGCATTTT. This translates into CASSLEGIQPQHF.

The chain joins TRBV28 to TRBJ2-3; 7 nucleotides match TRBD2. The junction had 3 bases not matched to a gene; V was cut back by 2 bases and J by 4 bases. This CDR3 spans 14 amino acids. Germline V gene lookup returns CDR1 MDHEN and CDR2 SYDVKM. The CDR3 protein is CASSLKGLADTQYF. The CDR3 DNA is TGTGCCAGCAGTTTAAAAGGACTAGCAGATACGCAGTATTTT.

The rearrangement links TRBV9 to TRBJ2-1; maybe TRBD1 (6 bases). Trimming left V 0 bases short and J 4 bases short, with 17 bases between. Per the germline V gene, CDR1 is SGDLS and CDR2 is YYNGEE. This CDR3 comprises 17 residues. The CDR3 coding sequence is TGTGCCAGCAGCGTAGGACTTGGGGGCGGGTTATACAATGAGCAGTTCTTC. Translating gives CASSVGLGGGLYNEQFF. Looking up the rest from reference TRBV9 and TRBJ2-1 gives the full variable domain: DSGVTQTPKHLITATGQRVTLRCSPRSGDLSVYWYQQSLDQGLQFLIQYYNGEERAKGNILERFSAQQFPDLHSELNLSSLELGDSALYFCASSVGLGGGLYNEQFFGPGTRLTVL.

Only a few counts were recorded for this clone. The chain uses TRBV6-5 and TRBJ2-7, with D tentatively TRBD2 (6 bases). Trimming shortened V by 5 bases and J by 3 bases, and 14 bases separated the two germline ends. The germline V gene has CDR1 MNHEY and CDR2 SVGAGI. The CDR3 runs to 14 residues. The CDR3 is CASSLAGTVYEQYF. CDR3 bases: TGTGCCAGCAGTCTTGCCGGGACTGTCTACGAGCAGTACTTC.